The next 25 T cell receptor beta chains were all read from a single sample in a study of cytomegalovirus exposure and HLA in healthy donors. Use of 60 Vbeta and 13 Jbeta primers characterized the PCR. Sequencing was performed with immunoSEQ multiplex PCR; in TCRdb, only in-frame clones are kept and a portion is missing. The table has 100,000 or so clones, around 77% seen once. Source material: PBMCs. These receptors were taken from a male donor in good health and CMV-seropositive.

This clone was counted only a few times. The gene calls are TRBV2 and TRBJ1-2, with D unclear. The CDR3 covers 13 residues. The V end lost 2 bases, the J end lost 1 base, and 5 bases lay between the germline ends. The V gene's germline CDR1 is SNHLY and CDR2 FYNNEI. The CDR3, as DNA: TGTGCCAGCAGTGAACGGGTTAACTATGGCTACACCTTC. Its translation: CASSERVNYGYTF. The variable domain in full, completed from reference TRBV2 and TRBJ1-2, reads EPEVTQTPSHQVTQMGQEVILRCVPISNHLYFYWYRQILGQKVEFLVSFYNNEISEKSEIFDDQFSVERPDGSNFTLKIRSTKLEDSAMYFCASSERVNYGYTFGSGTRLTVV.

This clone was recorded a few times. The rearrangement uses TRBV25-1 and TRBJ2-1, with TRBD2 matching over 7 bases. The CDR3 loop spans 16 amino acids. J lost 8 bases, V lost 1 base, and 11 bases had no gene match. CDR1 MGHDK and CDR2 SYGVNS come from the germline V gene. This CDR3 reads CASSESPAGVLDEQFF. The CDR3 DNA follows: TGTGCCAGCAGTGAATCCCCTGCGGGAGTGTTGGATGAGCAGTTCTTC.

The J gene is TRBJ2-1, the V gene TRBV5-1; 12 bases align to TRBD2. CDR1 and CDR2 (germline): SGHRS, YFSETQ. The V segment lost 4 bases and the J segment 15 bases; nucleotides outside the gene matches: 8. The CDR3 totals 13 residues. In nucleotides, the CDR3 is TGCGCCAGCAGCCCAGGGACTAGCGGGTCGCCGTTCTTC. Translated: CASSPGTSGSPFF.

The chain has TRBV4-3 and TRBJ2-5; possibly TRBD1 for D (6 bases). V dropped 3 bases and J dropped 2 bases, with 10 bases sitting between them. The CDR3 has 14 residues. Germline-derived CDR1 and CDR2 are LGHNA and YSLEER. CDR3 sequence reads: CASSQGTRQETQYF. The DNA for the CDR3 is TGCGCCAGCAGCCAGGGGACAAGACAAGAGACCCAGTACTTC.

The chain is built from TRBV6-6 and TRBJ2-7; D not resolved. The germline V and J ends were trimmed by 6 bases and 3 bases, with 6 bases remaining between them. Germline CDR1 reads MNHNY; CDR2 reads SVGAGI (reference sequence). CDR3 length equals 11 residues. CDR3 nucleotide sequence: TGTGCCAGCAGCCCTAACTACGAGCAGTACTTC. Protein sequence: CASSPNYEQYF.

The chain combines TRBV5-8 with TRBJ2-5; 15 positions match TRBD2. Germline CDR1 SGHTS, CDR2 YDEGEE. This CDR3 has 17 residues. Trimming took 3 bases from V and 0 from J; bases not matched to a gene: 3. CDR3 DNA: TGTGCCAGCAGCTCTGGACTAGCGGGAGGGGACCAAGAGACCCAGTACTTC. Translating gives CASSSGLAGGDQETQYF.

This sequence joins TRBV6-5 and TRBJ2-5, with 8 bases lining up with TRBD1. Germline V CDR1 and CDR2: MNHEY, SVGAGI. V dropped 2 bases and J dropped 6; count of bases not matched to a gene: 2. The CDR3 is made up of 13 amino acids. The DNA for the CDR3 is TGTGCCAGCAGTTACACAGGGGGGAAGACCCAGTACTTC. This gives the protein CASSYTGGKTQYF.

The rearrangement uses TRBV6-5 and TRBJ2-5, with 8 bases that match TRBD1. The V gene's germline CDR1 is MNHEY and CDR2 SVGAGI. V shed 5 bases and J 4 bases; nucleotides not matched to a gene: 6. The CDR3 is 14 amino acids. CDR3 nucleotides: TGTGCCAGCAGTACCACAGGGGGAGGAGAGACCCAGTACTTC. Protein: CASSTTGGGETQYF.

This rearrangement joins TRBV5-1 to TRBJ1-2, with D possibly matching TRBD1 (5 bases). Germline lookup yields CDR1 SGHRS and CDR2 YFSETQ. CDR3 length: 16 residues. V was trimmed by 4 bases and J by 4 bases, leaving 20 bases between them. Written as DNA, the CDR3 is TGCGCCAGCAGCCCCGAAGGGGCACACCAGGGCTATGGCTACACCTTC. Residues: CASSPEGAHQGYGYTF.

V gene TRBV5-1 combines with J gene TRBJ2-1; 11 bases map to TRBD1. The germline V gene encodes CDR1 SGHRS and CDR2 YFSETQ. The ends lost 3 bases at V and 10 bases at J; junction bases unmatched: 9. This CDR3 region has 15 residues. This CDR3 reads CASSWAGQGAGEQFF. The CDR3 nucleotides read TGCGCCAGCAGCTGGGCAGGACAGGGGGCTGGCGAGCAGTTCTTC.

CDR3 sequence reads: CASSPWARGIAGGPYEQYF. The CDR3, as DNA: TGTGCCAGCTCCCCATGGGCCCGGGGGATAGCGGGAGGGCCCTACGAGCAGTACTTC. The chain uses TRBV28 and TRBJ2-7; the match to TRBD2 covers 11 bases. Germline V gives CDR1 MDHEN, CDR2 SYDVKM. V was clipped by 8 bases and J by 2 bases; unmatched bases: 20. This CDR3 has 19 amino acids. The complete variable domain, with remaining parts taken from reference TRBV28 and TRBJ2-7, reads DVKVTQSSRYLVKRTGEKVFLECVQDMDHENMFWYRQDPGLGLRLIYFSYDVKMKEKGDIPEGYSVSREKKERFSLILESASTNQTSMYLCASSPWARGIAGGPYEQYFGPGTRLTVT.

The genes are TRBV7-2 and TRBJ2-2; 9 bases are shared with TRBD2. CDR3 length equals 16 residues. Germline V gene sequence: CDR1 SGHTA, CDR2 FQGNSA. The V gene end was trimmed by 5 bases and the J gene end by 5 bases; junction bases not matched to a gene: 9. CDR3 sequence (DNA): TGTGCCAGCAGCCCCCGTCTAGCGGGAATTACCGGGGAGCTGTTTTTT. Its translation: CASSPRLAGITGELFF. Complete variable domain (other parts from reference TRBV7-2 and TRBJ2-2): GAGVSQSPSNKVTEKGKDVELRCDPISGHTALYWYRQSLGQGLEFLIYFQGNSAPDKSGLPSDRFSAERTGGSVSTLTIQRTQQEDSAVYLCASSPRLAGITGELFFGEGSRLTVL.

The chain links TRBV7-3 to TRBJ2-2, with D possibly matching TRBD1 (5 bases). The CDR3 is 14 amino acids. The V and J ends lost 6 bases and 0 bases respectively, with 8 bases between them. Germline V gene lookup returns CDR1 SGHTA and CDR2 FQGTGA. The CDR3 reads CASRSDTNTGELFF. For the CDR3, the DNA is TGTGCCAGCAGATCGGACACGAACACCGGGGAGCTGTTTTTT.

V and J are TRBV30 and TRBJ2-7; D unresolved. The CDR3 loop spans 15 amino acids. Germline-derived CDR1 and CDR2 are GTSNPN and SVGIG (reference sequence). V lost 0 bases and J 2 bases, leaving 14 bases between the germline ends. CDR3 nucleotide sequence: TGTGCCTGGAGTGTAGGTCATTCAAGCGCCTACGAGCAGTACTTC. It specifies CAWSVGHSSAYEQYF. The full variable domain, with the rest looked up from reference TRBV30 and TRBJ2-7, is SQTIHQWPATLVQPVGSPLSLECTVEGTSNPNLYWYRQAAGRGLQLLFYSVGIGQISSEVPQNLSASRPQDRQFILSSKKLLLSDSGFYLCAWSVGHSSAYEQYFGPGTRLTVT.

V and J are TRBV29-1 and TRBJ1-2; tentative D call: TRBD1 (5 bases). Germline CDR1 reads SQVTM; CDR2 reads ANQGSEA. The CDR3 totals 13 residues. The V end was cut by 4 bases, the J end by 3 bases, with 12 bases between. CDR3: CSVAMTEDYGYTF. CDR3 coding DNA: TGCAGCGTTGCCATGACAGAGGACTATGGCTACACCTTC. Drawing the rest from reference TRBV29-1 and TRBJ1-2, the complete variable domain is SAVISQKPSRDICQRGTSLTIQCQVDSQVTMMFWYRQQPGQSLTLIATANQGSEATYESGFVIDKFPISRPNLTFSTLTVSNMSPEDSSIYLCSVAMTEDYGYTFGSGTRLTVV.

This clone has only one observation. V and J are TRBV19 and TRBJ1-5; no clear D. CDR3 length: 14 amino acids. CDR1 and CDR2 (germline): LNHDA, SQIVND (reference sequence). V shed 3 bases and J shed 5 bases, with 11 bases lying between them. The CDR3 loop is CASSIPTGYQPQHF. The CDR3 coding sequence is TGTGCCAGTAGTATCCCGACCGGGTATCAGCCCCAGCATTTT.

This sequence joins TRBV28 and TRBJ2-1, with D possibly being TRBD2 (6 bases). CDR3 size: 15 residues. Germline V gene data show CDR1 as MDHEN and CDR2 as SYDVKM. V lost 6 bases to trimming and J lost 4 bases, with 16 bases between them. CDR3 sequence: CASRTPSGGYNEQFF. The CDR3 bases are TGTGCCAGCAGGACCCCCAGCGGAGGGTACAATGAGCAGTTCTTC.

The rearrangement links TRBV19 to TRBJ1-5; 10 nucleotides match TRBD1. This CDR3 comprises 15 residues. J was trimmed by 7 bases and V by 5 bases; bases with no gene match: 8. CDR1 and CDR2 (germline): LNHDA, SQIVND (reference sequence). For the CDR3, the DNA is TGTGCCAGTAGTCCACGGACAGGGGGTGAGCAGCCCCAGCATTTT. It specifies CASSPRTGGEQPQHF.

This clone was detected only once. This chain connects TRBV2 to TRBJ2-5; D might be TRBD1 (5 bases). With 6 bases removed from V and 3 bases from J, the gap between germline ends came to 14 bases. The CDR3 contains 14 residues. Germline assignment: CDR1 SNHLY and CDR2 FYNNEI. The CDR3 loop reads CASSQRGTKETQYF. In DNA, the CDR3 is TGTGCCAGCAGCCAAAGGGGCACTAAAGAGACCCAGTACTTC. The full variable domain, its missing parts supplied by reference TRBV2 and TRBJ2-5, is EPEVTQTPSHQVTQMGQEVILRCVPISNHLYFYWYRQILGQKVEFLVSFYNNEISEKSEIFDDQFSVERPDGSNFTLKIRSTKLEDSAMYFCASSQRGTKETQYFGPGTRLLVL.

This clone appeared once. V usage is TRBV5-1 and J usage is TRBJ2-5; TRBD2 might be the D (6 bases). CDR1 is SGHRS and CDR2 is YFSETQ in the germline V gene. V lost 0 bases and J lost 2, with 14 bases in between. The length of the CDR3 is 16 residues. In DNA, the CDR3 is TGCGCCAGCAGCTTGGGAGGGGCCGGACTACAAGAGACCCAGTACTTC. Protein product: CASSLGGAGLQETQYF.

The rearrangement links TRBV9 to TRBJ2-2; D is perhaps TRBD2 (6 bases). The CDR3 runs 16 residues. Deletions cut 0 bases from V and 3 bases from J, with 12 bases between. Germline CDR1 and CDR2: SGDLS and YYNGEE. CDR3 protein: CASSVGLGADTGELFF. The CDR3, as DNA: TGTGCCAGCAGCGTAGGACTAGGGGCGGACACCGGGGAGCTGTTTTTT.

The chain is built from TRBV11-2 and TRBJ2-3; weak D call: TRBD1 (5 bases). CDR1 and CDR2 (germline): SGHAT, FQNNGV. The CDR3 has 15 residues. The V end lost 1 base, the J end lost 5 bases, and 13 bases lay between the germline ends. For the CDR3, the DNA is TGTGCCAGCAGCTTAGGTCAGGGATCTGTAGATACGCAGTATTTT. It codes for CASSLGQGSVDTQYF.

The chain has TRBV18 and TRBJ1-2, with D tentatively TRBD1 (5 bases). Trimming took 2 bases from V and 6 from J, leaving 13 bases between them. The germline CDR1 and CDR2 sequences are KGHSH and LQKENI. The CDR3 extends over 14 amino acids. The CDR3 coding sequence is TGTGCCAGCTCACCAACATGGACAACGGATGGCTACACCTTC. This encodes CASSPTWTTDGYTF.

The rearrangement uses TRBV9 and TRBJ1-1, with a tentative D call TRBD1 (6 bases). V was clipped by 4 bases and J by 4 bases, with 14 bases between them. CDR3 length: 14 residues. The germline V gene encodes CDR1 SGDLS and CDR2 YYNGEE. The CDR3 coding sequence is TGTGCCAGCAGCCGGGGGGCGGATTTCACTGAAGCTTTCTTT. This gives the protein CASSRGADFTEAFF.

The rearrangement joins TRBV11-2 to TRBJ2-5; a weak D match, TRBD1 (5 bases). This CDR3 contains 14 residues. Trimming left V 1 base short and J 2 bases short, with 8 bases between. Per germline, CDR1 SGHAT and CDR2 FQNNGV. CDR3 in DNA: TGTGCCAGCAGCTTAGCTAACAGGCAAGAGACCCAGTACTTC. Translated: CASSLANRQETQYF.